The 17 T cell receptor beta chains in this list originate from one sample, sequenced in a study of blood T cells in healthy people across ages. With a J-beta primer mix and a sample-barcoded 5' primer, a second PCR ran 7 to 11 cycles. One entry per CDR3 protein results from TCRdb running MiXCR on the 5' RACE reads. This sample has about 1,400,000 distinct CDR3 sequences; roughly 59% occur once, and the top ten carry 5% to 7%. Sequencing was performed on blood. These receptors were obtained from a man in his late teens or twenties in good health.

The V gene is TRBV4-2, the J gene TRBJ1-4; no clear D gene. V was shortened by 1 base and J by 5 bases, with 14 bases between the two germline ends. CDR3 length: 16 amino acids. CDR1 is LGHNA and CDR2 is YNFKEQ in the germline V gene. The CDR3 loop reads CASSQVAAGRNEKLFF. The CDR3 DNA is TGTGCCAGCAGCCAAGTCGCCGCCGGGAGAAATGAAAAACTGTTTTTT.

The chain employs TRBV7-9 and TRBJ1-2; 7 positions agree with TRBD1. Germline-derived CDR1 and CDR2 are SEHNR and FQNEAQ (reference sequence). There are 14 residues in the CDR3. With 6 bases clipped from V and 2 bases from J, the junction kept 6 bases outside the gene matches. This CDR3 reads CASRSGQWNYGYTF. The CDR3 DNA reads TGTGCCAGCAGGTCGGGACAGTGGAACTATGGCTACACCTTC.

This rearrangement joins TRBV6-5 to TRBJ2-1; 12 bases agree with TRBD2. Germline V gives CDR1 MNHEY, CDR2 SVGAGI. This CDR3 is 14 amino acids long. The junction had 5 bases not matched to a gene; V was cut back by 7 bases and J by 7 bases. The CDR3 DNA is TGTGCCAGCATGACCGGGACTAGCGGGAATGAGCAGTTCTTC. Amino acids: CASMTGTSGNEQFF.

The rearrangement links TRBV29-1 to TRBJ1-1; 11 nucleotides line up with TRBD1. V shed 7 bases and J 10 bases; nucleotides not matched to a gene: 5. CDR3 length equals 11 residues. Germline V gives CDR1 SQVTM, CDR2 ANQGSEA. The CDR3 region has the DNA TGCAGCGGAGTGGACAGGGGGCGAGCTTTCTTT. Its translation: CSGVDRGRAFF.

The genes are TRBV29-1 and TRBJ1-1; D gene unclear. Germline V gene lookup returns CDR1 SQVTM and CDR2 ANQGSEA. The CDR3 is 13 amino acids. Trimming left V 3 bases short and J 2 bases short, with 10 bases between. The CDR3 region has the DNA TGCAGCGTTGAGCCAAGGTTCAACACTGAAGCTTTCTTT. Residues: CSVEPRFNTEAFF.

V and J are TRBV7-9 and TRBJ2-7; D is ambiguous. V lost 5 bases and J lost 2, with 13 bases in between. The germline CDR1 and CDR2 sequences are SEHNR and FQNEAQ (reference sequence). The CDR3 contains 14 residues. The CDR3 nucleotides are TGTGCCAGCAGCGTTGTCGGGCAGACCTACGAGCAGTACTTC. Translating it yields CASSVVGQTYEQYF.

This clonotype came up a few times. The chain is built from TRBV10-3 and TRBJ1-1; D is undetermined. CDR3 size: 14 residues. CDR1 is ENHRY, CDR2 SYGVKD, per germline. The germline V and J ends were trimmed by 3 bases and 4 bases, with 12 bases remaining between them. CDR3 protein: CAISEPDSSTEAFF. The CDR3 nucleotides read TGTGCCATCAGTGAACCGGACTCAAGCACTGAAGCTTTCTTT.

CDR3 nucleotides: TGTGCCTGGACTCAGACAGTAGGAAATGAAAAACTGTTTTTT. Residues: CAWTQTVGNEKLFF. This chain joins TRBV30 and TRBJ1-4; weak D call: TRBD1 (5 bases). V gave up 4 bases and J gave up 5 bases, with 14 bases separating them. The CDR3 covers 14 residues. Germline values: CDR1 GTSNPN, CDR2 SVGIG (reference sequence). The variable domain in full, completed from reference TRBV30 and TRBJ1-4, reads SQTIHQWPATLVQPVGSPLSLECTVEGTSNPNLYWYRQAAGRGLQLLFYSVGIGQISSEVPQNLSASRPQDRQFILSSKKLLLSDSGFYLCAWTQTVGNEKLFFGSGTQLSVL.

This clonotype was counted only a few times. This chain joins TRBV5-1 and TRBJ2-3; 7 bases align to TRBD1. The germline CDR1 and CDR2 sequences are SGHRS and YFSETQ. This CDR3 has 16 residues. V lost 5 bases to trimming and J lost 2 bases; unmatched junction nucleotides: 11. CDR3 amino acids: CASSPTTGLHTDTQYF. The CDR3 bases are TGCGCCAGCAGTCCGACGACAGGGCTTCACACAGATACGCAGTATTTT.

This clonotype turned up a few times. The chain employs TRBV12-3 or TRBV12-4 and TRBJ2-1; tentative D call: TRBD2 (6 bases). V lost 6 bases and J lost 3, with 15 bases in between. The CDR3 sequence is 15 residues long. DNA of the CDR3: TGTGCCAGCAGCTTTCCGGGACTCCTCTACAATGAGCAGTTCTTC. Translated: CASSFPGLLYNEQFF.

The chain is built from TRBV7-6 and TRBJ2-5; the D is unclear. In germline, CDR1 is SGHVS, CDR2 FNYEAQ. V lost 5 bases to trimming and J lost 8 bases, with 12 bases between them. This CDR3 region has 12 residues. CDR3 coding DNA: TGTGCCAGCAGCACTCGGAGTGCTACCCAGTACTTC. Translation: CASSTRSATQYF. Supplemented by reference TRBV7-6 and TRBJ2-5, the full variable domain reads GAGVSQSPRYKVTKRGQDVALRCDPISGHVSLYWYRQALGQGPEFLTYFNYEAQQDKSGLPNDRFSAERPEGSISTLTIQRTEQRDSAMYRCASSTRSATQYFGPGTRLLVL.

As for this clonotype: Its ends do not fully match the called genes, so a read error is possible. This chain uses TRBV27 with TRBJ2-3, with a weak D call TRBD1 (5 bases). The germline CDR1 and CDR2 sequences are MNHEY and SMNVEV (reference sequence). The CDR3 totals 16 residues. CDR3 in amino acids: CASRLSWGPLADTQYF. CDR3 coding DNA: TGTGCCAGCAGGTTATCCTGGGGCCCGCTGGCAGATACGCAGTATTTT.

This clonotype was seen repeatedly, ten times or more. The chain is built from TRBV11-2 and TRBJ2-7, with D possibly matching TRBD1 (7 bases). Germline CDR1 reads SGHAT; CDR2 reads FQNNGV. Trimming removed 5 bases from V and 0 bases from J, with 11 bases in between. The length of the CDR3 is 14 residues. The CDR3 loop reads CASSRQGGSYEQYF. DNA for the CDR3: TGTGCCAGCAGCCGACAGGGAGGCTCCTACGAGCAGTACTTC.

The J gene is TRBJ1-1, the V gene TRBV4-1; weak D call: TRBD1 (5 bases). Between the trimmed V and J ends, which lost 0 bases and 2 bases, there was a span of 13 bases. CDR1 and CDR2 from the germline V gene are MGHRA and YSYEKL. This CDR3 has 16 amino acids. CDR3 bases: TGCGCCAGCAGCCAAGATCATGAGGGGCCTAACACTGAAGCTTTCTTT. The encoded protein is CASSQDHEGPNTEAFF.

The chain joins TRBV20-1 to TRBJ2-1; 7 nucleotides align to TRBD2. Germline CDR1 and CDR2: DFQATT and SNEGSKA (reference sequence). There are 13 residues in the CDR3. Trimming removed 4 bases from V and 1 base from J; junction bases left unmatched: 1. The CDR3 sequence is CSAKLASYNEQFF. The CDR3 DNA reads TGCAGTGCTAAACTAGCGTCCTACAATGAGCAGTTCTTC.

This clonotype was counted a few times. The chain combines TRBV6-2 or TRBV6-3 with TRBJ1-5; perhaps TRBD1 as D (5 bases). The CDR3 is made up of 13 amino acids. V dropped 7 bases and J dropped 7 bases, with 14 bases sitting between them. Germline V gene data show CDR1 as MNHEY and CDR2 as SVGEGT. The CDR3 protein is CASKFTRDQPQHF. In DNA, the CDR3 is TGTGCCAGCAAGTTCACCAGGGACCAGCCCCAGCATTTT.

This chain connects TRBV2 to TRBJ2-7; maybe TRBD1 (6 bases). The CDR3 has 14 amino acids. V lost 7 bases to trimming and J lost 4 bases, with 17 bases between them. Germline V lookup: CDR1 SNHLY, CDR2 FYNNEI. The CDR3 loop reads CASTTGLVSYEQYF. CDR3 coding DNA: TGTGCCAGCACCACAGGGCTAGTATCTTACGAGCAGTACTTC.